A single sample is the source of the 29 T cell receptor beta chains below, sequenced in a study of shared clonotypes between healthy human individuals. Generated by immunoSEQ multiplex PCR, the TCRdb table keeps only in-frame clones and is missing some. The top ten hold about 0.39% of the sample, which has approximately 2.1 million clones, roughly 93% seen once. The sequenced sample was naive CD4+ T cells from PBMCs. Subset in this sample: CD45RA+ positively selected. The receptors derive from a man between 18 and 29 years old in good health. Some clones in this sample may be carry-over from other donors' samples.

CDR3 in DNA: TGTGCCAGCAGCTCGCCTTCACAGGGCACCTACGAGCAGTACTTC. Its protein is CASSSPSQGTYEQYF. The V gene is TRBV11-2, the J gene TRBJ2-7, with D maybe TRBD1 (6 bases). V lost 4 bases and J lost 2, with 15 bases in between. This CDR3 region has 15 residues. Germline CDR1 SGHAT, CDR2 FQNNGV.

The chain has TRBV5-1 and TRBJ2-5; 9 bases are shared with TRBD1. The J call is uncertain, as TRBJ2-7 better fits the DNA end. Germline V gives CDR1 SGHRS, CDR2 YFSETQ. The CDR3 runs 14 residues. The CDR3 DNA reads TGCGCCAGCAGCTCAGGGACAGGGACCTACGAGCAGTACTTC. Encoded protein: CASSSGTGTYEQYF.

The chain has TRBV27 and TRBJ1-5, with D unresolved. The CDR3 loop spans 15 amino acids. Germline values: CDR1 MNHEY, CDR2 SMNVEV (reference sequence). V dropped 3 bases and J dropped 5 bases, with 14 bases sitting between them. DNA of the CDR3: TGTGCCAGCAGTTTCTCGGGTCGGGAGCATCAGCCCCAGCATTTT. Its translation is CASSFSGREHQPQHF.

V gene TRBV28 combines with J gene TRBJ2-7; 7 bases map to TRBD2. This CDR3 has 15 amino acids. The V gene's germline CDR1 is MDHEN and CDR2 SYDVKM. V was pared by 7 bases and J by 6 bases, with 15 bases of the junction left unmatched. This CDR3 reads CASTPPGGGPAEQYF. CDR3 sequence (DNA): TGTGCCAGCACCCCTCCTGGGGGAGGGCCGGCCGAGCAGTACTTC.

V usage is TRBV5-1 and J usage is TRBJ2-3; D might be TRBD1 (6 bases). In germline, CDR1 is SGHRS, CDR2 YFSETQ. This CDR3 contains 14 residues. The V gene lost 0 bases and the J gene lost 6 bases, with 11 bases spanning the gap. The CDR3 loop is CASSLAGTLDTQYF. The CDR3 coding sequence is TGCGCCAGCAGCTTGGCAGGGACATTGGATACGCAGTATTTT.

This chain uses TRBV28 with TRBJ1-4; the D gene is possibly TRBD1 (5 bases). The CDR3 loop spans 17 amino acids. Germline values: CDR1 MDHEN, CDR2 SYDVKM. The germline V and J ends were trimmed by 5 bases and 3 bases, with 19 bases remaining between them. The CDR3 is CASSRWGNPGANEKLFF. In DNA, the CDR3 is TGTGCCAGCAGTCGATGGGGCAATCCCGGGGCTAATGAAAAACTGTTTTTT.

The chain recombines TRBV11-2 with TRBJ1-6; D remains unclear. The CDR3 spans 12 residues. In germline, CDR1 is SGHAT, CDR2 FQNNGV. V lost 2 bases to trimming and J lost 10 bases, with 6 bases between them. The CDR3 loop is CASSLNGSPLHF. The CDR3 DNA is TGTGCCAGCAGCTTAAACGGATCACCCCTCCACTTT.

The V gene is TRBV7-8, the J gene TRBJ2-5; D is uncertain. CDR1 is SGHVS, CDR2 FQNEAQ, per germline. V was trimmed by 4 bases and J by 2 bases, leaving 11 bases between them. The CDR3 consists of 14 residues. The CDR3 spells CASSSWAGQETQYF. CDR3 DNA: TGTGCCAGCAGCTCCTGGGCCGGACAAGAGACCCAGTACTTC.

The chain is built from TRBV18 and TRBJ1-4; a weak D match, TRBD1 (6 bases). Germline values: CDR1 KGHSH, CDR2 LQKENI. Trimming removed 6 bases from V and 1 base from J, with 9 bases in between. CDR3 length: 14 amino acids. CDR3 residues: CASSLTGTNEKLFF. CDR3 in DNA: TGTGCCAGCTCCTTGACAGGAACTAATGAAAAACTGTTTTTT.

The genes are TRBV28 and TRBJ2-5, with TRBD1 matching 8 bases. V trimming: 6 bases; J trimming: 5 bases; junction bases outside the gene matches: 20. Germline CDR1 and CDR2: MDHEN and SYDVKM. This CDR3 spans 18 amino acids. CDR3 bases: TGTGCCAGCAGCCCTACGGGTTGGACAGGGAGGTCTGGGGAGACCCAGTACTTC. It translates to CASSPTGWTGRSGETQYF.

The genes are TRBV5-1 and TRBJ2-5; 8 nucleotides match TRBD2. In germline, CDR1 is SGHRS, CDR2 YFSETQ. The V gene end was trimmed by 0 bases and the J gene end by 4 bases; junction bases not matched to a gene: 8. The CDR3 contains 16 residues. The CDR3 spells CASSLGSLAGLETQYF. CDR3 bases: TGCGCCAGCAGCTTGGGTTCGCTAGCGGGTCTAGAGACCCAGTACTTC.

J is TRBJ1-2 and V is TRBV4-2; D not certain. Germline CDR1 is LGHNA and CDR2 is YNFKEQ. The CDR3 spans 17 residues. V lost 0 bases and J 0 bases, leaving 14 bases between the germline ends. CDR3 loop: CASSQESALVANYGYTF. CDR3 in DNA: TGTGCCAGCAGCCAAGAATCTGCCTTAGTAGCTAACTATGGCTACACCTTC.

This chain's CDR3 is CASSVLRYQGAAGELFF. The CDR3 nucleotides are TGTGCCAGCAGCGTATTAAGGTATCAGGGGGCAGCCGGGGAGCTGTTTTTT. The chain couples TRBV9 to TRBJ2-2; TRBD1 agrees at 8 bases. V dropped 1 base and J dropped 6; count of bases not matched to a gene: 11. From germline, CDR1 is SGDLS and CDR2 YYNGEE. CDR3 length: 17 residues.

The chain is built from TRBV9 and TRBJ1-1; the D gene is possibly TRBD1 (6 bases). The CDR3 is 13 amino acids. Germline CDR1 reads SGDLS; CDR2 reads YYNGEE. V gave up 4 bases and J gave up 6 bases, with 13 bases separating them. In DNA form, the CDR3 reads TGTGCCAGCAGCCCTCGGGGGGCGGCTGAAGCTTTCTTT. Protein: CASSPRGAAEAFF.

This chain joins TRBV28 and TRBJ1-1, with 8 bases fitting TRBD1. CDR3 size: 16 residues. Per germline, CDR1 MDHEN and CDR2 SYDVKM. The V gene end was trimmed by 5 bases and the J gene end by 1 base; junction bases not matched to a gene: 9. The CDR3 loop reads CASSNGQGLENTEAFF. The CDR3 DNA follows: TGTGCCAGCAGTAACGGACAGGGTTTGGAGAACACTGAAGCTTTCTTT.

V usage is TRBV7-2 and J usage is TRBJ1-2; the D gene is possibly TRBD1 (5 bases). Germline V gives CDR1 SGHTA, CDR2 FQGNSA. The CDR3 is 15 amino acids. V lost 0 bases, J lost 0 bases, and 8 bases lay in between. The CDR3 nucleotides are TGTGCCAGCAGCTTAGCGGGACCGCCTAACTATGGCTACACCTTC. This translates into CASSLAGPPNYGYTF.

The chain joins TRBV18 to TRBJ2-1; 14 bases align to TRBD2. V was clipped by 10 bases and J by 3 bases; unmatched bases: 5. Germline CDR1 and CDR2: KGHSH and LQKENI. The CDR3 runs to 15 residues. The DNA of the CDR3 is TGTGCCACCCTCGGACTAGCGGGAGGCTACAATGAGCAGTTCTTC. Its translation is CATLGLAGGYNEQFF.

This clone was detected only once. Other DNA sequences within the sample encode an identical CDR3. The chain has TRBV10-3 and TRBJ1-1, with D perhaps matching TRBD1 (5 bases). The CDR3 has 13 residues. The germline V gene encodes CDR1 ENHRY and CDR2 SYGVKD. With 7 bases removed from V and 4 bases from J, the gap between germline ends came to 13 bases. DNA for the CDR3: TGTGCCATCAATCCCACGGGGGGCACTGAAGCTTTCTTT. Protein sequence: CAINPTGGTEAFF.

The chain has TRBV6-5 and TRBJ1-5; TRBD1 is a possible D gene (6 bases). This CDR3 region has 14 residues. Deletions cut 5 bases from V and 2 bases from J, with 10 bases between. Germline V gene data show CDR1 as MNHEY and CDR2 as SVGAGI. Here the CDR3 reads CASSRTARNQPQHF. CDR3 DNA: TGTGCCAGCAGTCGGACAGCCCGCAATCAGCCCCAGCATTTT.

This clone was found once. The V and J genes are TRBV10-2 and TRBJ2-7; 10 nucleotides agree with TRBD2. Germline V gene data show CDR1 as WSHSY and CDR2 as SAAADI. The CDR3 is 17 amino acids. V shed 4 bases and J 2 bases; nucleotides not matched to a gene: 11. CDR3 protein: CASSGLLGSGRAYEQYF. CDR3 nucleotides: TGCGCCAGCAGTGGGCTCTTAGGGAGCGGGAGGGCCTACGAGCAGTACTTC.

The chain is built from TRBV5-6 and TRBJ2-5; D possibly corresponds to TRBD2 (6 bases). The germline V and J ends were trimmed by 4 bases and 7 bases, with 20 bases remaining between them. The CDR3 runs 15 residues. The germline V gene encodes CDR1 SGHDT and CDR2 YYEEEE. The CDR3 sequence: CASSPGLAQLGTQYF. The CDR3 DNA is TGTGCCAGCAGCCCCGGGCTAGCGCAGTTAGGGACCCAGTACTTC.

As concerns this clone: Distinct nucleotide sequences in the sample also encode this CDR3. The chain employs TRBV28 and TRBJ1-1, with 10 bases identical to TRBD1. The V segment lost 5 bases and the J segment 0 bases; nucleotides outside the gene matches: 3. This CDR3 comprises 15 residues. Germline assignment: CDR1 MDHEN and CDR2 SYDVKM. CDR3 sequence (DNA): TGTGCCAGCAGTCTGGACAGGGGGTTGAACACTGAAGCTTTCTTT. Translation: CASSLDRGLNTEAFF.

The CDR3 sequence: CASKGDQWGVQRNEQFF. The DNA of the CDR3 is TGTGCCAGCAAAGGGGACCAGTGGGGAGTTCAGAGGAATGAGCAGTTCTTC. The rearrangement links TRBV7-9 to TRBJ2-1; D possibly matches TRBD1 or TRBD2 (5 bases each). V gave up 7 bases and J gave up 7 bases, with 26 bases separating them. Germline CDR1 and CDR2: SEHNR and FQNEAQ (reference sequence). This CDR3 is built from 17 residues. Variable domain in full (rest from reference TRBV7-9 and TRBJ2-1): DTGVSQNPRHKITKRGQNVTFRCDPISEHNRLYWYRQTLGQGPEFLTYFQNEAQLEKSRLLSDRFSAERPKGSFSTLEIQRTEQGDSAMYLCASKGDQWGVQRNEQFFGPGTRLTVL.

The chain joins TRBV5-3 to TRBJ2-3; D is possibly TRBD2 (5 bases). TRBV5-3 is treated as an ORF (open reading frame) with a function not yet certain. The CDR3 contains 19 residues. V was clipped by 0 bases and J by 0 bases, with 20 bases between them. DNA for the CDR3: TGTGCCAGAAGCTTGGGGGGAAGGATAGCCGGGATAAGCACAGATACGCAGTATTTT. Its protein product is CARSLGGRIAGISTDTQYF.

The J gene is TRBJ1-5, the V gene TRBV5-1; D remains unclear. Germline V gives CDR1 SGHRS, CDR2 YFSETQ. This CDR3 has 14 residues. V lost 6 bases and J 0 bases, leaving 10 bases between the germline ends. DNA for the CDR3: TGCGCCAGCACCTTCTCAGATAGCAATCAGCCCCAGCATTTT. This codes for CASTFSDSNQPQHF.

The chain links TRBV9 to TRBJ2-7; D is ambiguous. The CDR3 is 11 amino acids. Trimming took off 3 bases at V and 4 bases at J, with 5 bases between the two ends. The germline V gene has CDR1 SGDLS and CDR2 YYNGEE. The CDR3 loop is CASSAQYEQYF. CDR3 nucleotides: TGTGCCAGCAGCGCACAATACGAGCAGTACTTC. Together with reference TRBV9 and TRBJ2-7, the CDR3 gives the full variable domain: DSGVTQTPKHLITATGQRVTLRCSPRSGDLSVYWYQQSLDQGLQFLIQYYNGEERAKGNILERFSAQQFPDLHSELNLSSLELGDSALYFCASSAQYEQYFGPGTRLTVT.

Only one count was recorded for this clone. This sequence joins TRBV29-1 and TRBJ2-1; tentatively, D is TRBD1 or TRBD2 (5 bases each). This CDR3 contains 14 residues. The ends were cut back, 6 bases at V and 0 bases at J, with 12 bases in the middle. Germline CDR1 is SQVTM and CDR2 is ANQGSEA. This CDR3 reads CSVGTQSSYNEQFF. The CDR3 DNA reads as TGCAGCGTCGGGACCCAATCCTCCTACAATGAGCAGTTCTTC.

V usage is TRBV7-9 and J usage is TRBJ2-1, with D tentatively TRBD1 (6 bases). Germline CDR1 SEHNR, CDR2 FQNEAQ (reference sequence). The CDR3 totals 15 residues. Trimming took off 3 bases at V and 10 bases at J, with 19 bases between the two ends. CDR3 amino acids: CASSLDQGPTIEQFF. The CDR3 bases are TGTGCCAGCAGCTTGGACCAGGGGCCTACTATAGAGCAGTTCTTC.

The V and J genes are TRBV28 and TRBJ2-2, with 11 positions matching TRBD1. Trimming took 5 bases from V and 6 from J; bases not matched to a gene: 2. In germline, CDR1 is MDHEN, CDR2 SYDVKM. CDR3 size: 14 residues. CDR3 coding DNA: TGTGCCAGCAGTGGGGGACAGGGGGCCGGGGAGCTGTTTTTT. This sequence encodes CASSGGQGAGELFF.